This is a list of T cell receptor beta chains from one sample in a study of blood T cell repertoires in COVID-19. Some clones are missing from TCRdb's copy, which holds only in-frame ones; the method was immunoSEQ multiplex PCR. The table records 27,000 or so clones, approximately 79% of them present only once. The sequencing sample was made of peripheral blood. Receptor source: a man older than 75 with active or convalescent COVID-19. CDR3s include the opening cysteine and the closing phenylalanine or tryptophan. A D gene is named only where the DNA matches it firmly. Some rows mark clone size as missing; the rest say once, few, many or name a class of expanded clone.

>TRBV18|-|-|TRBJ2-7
CASSPPGSAAVYEQYF
TGTGCCAGCTCACCACCGGGTAGTGCTGCGGTCTACGAGCAGTACTTC
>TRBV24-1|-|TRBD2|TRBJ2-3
CATARSSGSTDTQYF
TGTGCCACTGCGCGATCTAGCGGATCCACAGATACGCAGTATTTT
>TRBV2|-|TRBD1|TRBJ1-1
CASRGQGWTEAFF
TGTGCCAGCAGGGGACAGGGTTGGACTGAAGCTTTCTTT
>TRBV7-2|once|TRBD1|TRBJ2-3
CASSRQGTPSTDTQYF
TGTGCCAGCAGCAGACAGGGAACCCCTAGCACAGATACGCAGTATTTT
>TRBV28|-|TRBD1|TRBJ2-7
CASSFNRGLREQYF
TGTGCCAGCAGTTTCAACAGGGGGCTACGTGAGCAGTACTTC
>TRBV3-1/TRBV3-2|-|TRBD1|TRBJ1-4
CASSQDWGQLHNEKLFF
TGTGCCAGCAGCCAAGATTGGGGACAGCTCCATAATGAAAAACTGTTTTTT
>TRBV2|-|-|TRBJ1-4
CASLRVAAFAGEKLFF
TGTGCCAGCCTTCGGGTGGCCGCCTTTGCGGGTGAAAAACTGTTTTTT
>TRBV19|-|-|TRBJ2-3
CASNPGGLTDTQYF
TGTGCCAGTAATCCCGGAGGCCTCACAGATACGCAGTATTTT
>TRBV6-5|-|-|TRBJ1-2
CASSTPGGGYTF
TGTGCCAGCAGTACGCCGGGGGGTGGCTACACCTTC
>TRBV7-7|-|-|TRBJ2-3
CASSPTVTDTQYF
TGTGCTAGCAGCCCTACCGTGACAGATACGCAGTATTTT
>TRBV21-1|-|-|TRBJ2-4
CASSTADGTSIQYF
TGTGCCAGCAGCACGGCGGACGGGACAAGCATTCAGTACTTC
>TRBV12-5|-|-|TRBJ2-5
CASGFIPGQETQYF
TGTGCTAGTGGTTTTATTCCAGGACAAGAGACCCAGTACTTC
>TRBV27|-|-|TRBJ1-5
CASSLSRGWQPQHF
TGTGCCAGCAGTTTGAGTAGGGGTTGGCAGCCCCAGCATTTT
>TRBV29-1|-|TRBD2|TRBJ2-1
CSVEAAGGATFSYNEQFF
TGCAGCGTTGAAGCCGCGGGAGGTGCAACCTTCTCCTACAATGAGCAGTTCTTC
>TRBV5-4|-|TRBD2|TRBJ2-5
CASSLLKLAGGEETQYF
TGTGCCAGCAGCTTGCTGAAGCTAGCGGGAGGGGAAGAGACCCAGTACTTC
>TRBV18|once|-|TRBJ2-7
CASSPQGIFYEQYF
TGTGCCAGCTCACCTCAGGGCATCTTCTACGAGCAGTACTTC
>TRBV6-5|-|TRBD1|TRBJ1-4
CASKKSGGAHEKLFF
TGTGCCAGCAAAAAGTCAGGGGGCGCGCATGAAAAACTGTTTTTT
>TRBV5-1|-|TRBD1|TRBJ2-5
CASSFSGTGRGVTQYF
TGCGCCAGCAGCTTCTCCGGGACAGGGAGAGGTGTGACCCAGTACTTC
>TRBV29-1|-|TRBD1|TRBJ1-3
CSADRGLGNTIYF
TGCAGCGCCGACAGGGGGCTTGGAAACACCATATATTTT
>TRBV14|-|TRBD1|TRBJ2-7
CASSQGRQGNEQYF
TGTGCCAGCAGCCAAGGGCGACAGGGAAACGAGCAGTACTTC
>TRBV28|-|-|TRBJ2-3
CASSSVLATQYF
TGTGCCAGCAGCTCTGTGCTAGCAACGCAGTATTTT
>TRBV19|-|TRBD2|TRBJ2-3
CASSGLAGVVSDTQYF
TGTGCCAGTAGTGGACTAGCGGGAGTGGTATCAGATACGCAGTATTTT
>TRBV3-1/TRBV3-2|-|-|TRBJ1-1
CASSQQTLGTEAFF
TGTGCCAGCAGCCAGCAGACTTTGGGCACTGAAGCTTTCTTT
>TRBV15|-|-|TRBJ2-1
CATSREALATNEQFF
TGTGCCACCAGCAGAGAGGCGCTAGCGACCAATGAGCAGTTCTTC
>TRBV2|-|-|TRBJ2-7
CASSVEGNYEQYF
TGTGCCAGCAGTGTGGAGGGGAACTACGAGCAGTACTTC
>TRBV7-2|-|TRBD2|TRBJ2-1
CASSLVVGGPDEQFF
TGTGCCAGCAGCTTAGTTGTGGGAGGGCCGGATGAGCAGTTCTTC
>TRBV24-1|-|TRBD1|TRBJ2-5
CATRATGAGETQYF
TGTGCCACCAGGGCGACAGGGGCAGGGGAGACCCAGTACTTC
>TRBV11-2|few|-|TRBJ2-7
CASSLVGGVIPYEQYF
TGTGCCAGCAGCTTAGTCGGCGGGGTTATCCCCTACGAGCAGTACTTC
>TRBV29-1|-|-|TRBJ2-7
CSVVSRGSSYEQYF
TGCAGCGTTGTGAGTCGGGGAAGCTCCTACGAGCAGTACTTC
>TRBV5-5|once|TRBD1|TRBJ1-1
CASSSGTGLLNTEAFF
TGTGCCAGCAGCTCGGGGACAGGACTACTGAACACTGAAGCTTTCTTT
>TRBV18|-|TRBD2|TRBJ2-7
CASSPNLGTSFYEQYF
TGTGCCAGCTCACCCAATCTGGGGACTAGCTTCTACGAGCAGTACTTC
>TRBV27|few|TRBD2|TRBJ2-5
CASRPGTSGSRKTQYF
TGTGCCAGCAGACCCGGGACTAGCGGGAGTAGGAAGACCCAGTACTTC
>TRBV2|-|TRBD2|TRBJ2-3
CASKGTSGGRSDTQYF
TGTGCCAGCAAAGGGACTAGCGGGGGCCGGTCAGATACGCAGTATTTT
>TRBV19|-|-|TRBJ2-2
CASSGSSGRTGELFF
TGTGCCAGTAGTGGATCCAGCGGGCGTACCGGGGAGCTGTTTTTT
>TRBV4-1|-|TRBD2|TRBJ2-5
CASSRAGGSQETQYF
TGCGCCAGCAGCCGGGCGGGGGGATCACAAGAGACCCAGTACTTC
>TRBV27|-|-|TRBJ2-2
CASSFSPPLWGLKGSGELFF
TGTGCCAGCAGTTTCAGCCCTCCCCTTTGGGGGCTAAAGGGATCCGGGGAGCTGTTTTTT
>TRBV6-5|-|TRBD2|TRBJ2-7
CASSNSGTYEQYF
TGTGCCAGCAGTAATAGCGGGACCTACGAGCAGTACTTC
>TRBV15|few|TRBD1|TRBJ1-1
CATSRDSDRGKAFF
TGTGCCACCAGCAGAGATTCGGACAGGGGTAAAGCTTTCTTT
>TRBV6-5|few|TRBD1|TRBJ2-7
CATKTGSVSGEQYF
TGTGCCACCAAGACAGGGTCGGTCTCGGGAGAGCAGTACTTC
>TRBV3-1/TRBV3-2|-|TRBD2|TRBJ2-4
CASSQALAGDIAKNIQYF
TGTGCCAGCAGCCAAGCACTAGCGGGGGATATAGCCAAAAACATTCAGTACTTC
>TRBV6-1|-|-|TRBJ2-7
CASSEGGRYEQYF
TGTGCCAGCAGTGAAGGAGGGCGGTACGAGCAGTACTTC
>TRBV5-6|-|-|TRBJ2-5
CASSRGWGRQETQYF
TGTGCCAGCAGTCGAGGGTGGGGGAGGCAAGAGACCCAGTACTTC
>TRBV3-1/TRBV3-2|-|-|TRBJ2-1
CASSQVLSDNEQFF
TGTGCCAGCAGCCAAGTTCTTTCCGACAATGAGCAGTTCTTC
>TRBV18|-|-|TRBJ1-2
CASSPSGEGYTF
TGTGCCAGCTCACCATCCGGGGAGGGCTACACCTTC
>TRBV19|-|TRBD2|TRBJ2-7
CASSIDAGGSYEQYF
TGTGCCAGTAGTATAGATGCGGGGGGCTCCTACGAGCAGTACTTC
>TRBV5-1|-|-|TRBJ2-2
CASSLLVTGELFF
TGCGCCAGCAGCTTGCTCGTCACCGGGGAGCTGTTTTTT
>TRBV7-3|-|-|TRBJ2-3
CASSRPPGGGSTDTQYF
TGTGCCAGCAGCAGACCCCCCGGAGGGGGCAGTACAGATACGCAGTATTTT
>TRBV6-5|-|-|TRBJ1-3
CASVGPLSGNTIYF
TGTGCCAGCGTCGGTCCTCTCTCTGGAAACACCATATATTTT